The 16 T cell receptor beta chains in this list originate from one sample, sequenced in a study of shared clonotypes between healthy human individuals. CD45RO-negative, CCR7-positively selected cells formed the naive CD8 fraction, excluding terminally differentiated effector memory CD45RA+ cells. Some clones are missing from TCRdb's copy, which holds only in-frame ones; the method was immunoSEQ multiplex PCR. Altogether about 1,900,000 clones are present, about 95% being singletons, with the ten largest covering 1% to 1.5%. The sample taken for sequencing was naive CD8+ T cells sorted from blood. The receptors stem from a man younger than 35 in good health.

The chain links TRBV7-9 to TRBJ2-7, with D unclear. The CDR3 extends over 16 amino acids. Germline values: CDR1 SEHNR, CDR2 FQNEAQ (reference sequence). V gave up 1 base and J gave up 0 bases, with 13 bases separating them. The CDR3 bases are TGTGCCAGCAGCTTAGATCGCCAGTTGCTCTCCTACGAGCAGTACTTC. It encodes CASSLDRQLLSYEQYF.

This chain joins TRBV7-8 and TRBJ2-7; either TRBD1 or TRBD2 may supply D (5 bases each). The germline CDR1 and CDR2 sequences are SGHVS and FQNEAQ. Trimming stripped 5 bases from V and 4 bases from J, with 18 bases between. This CDR3 region has 15 residues. CDR3 DNA: TGTGCCAGCAGCGAAGGAGCAGGGACGGTGTACGAGCAGTACTTC. Translated: CASSEGAGTVYEQYF. The whole variable domain, filled in from reference TRBV7-8 and TRBJ2-7, reads GAGVSQSPRYKVAKRGQDVALRCDPISGHVSLFWYQQALGQGPEFLTYFQNEAQLDKSGLPSDRFFAERPEGSVSTLKIQRTQQEDSAVYLCASSEGAGTVYEQYFGPGTRLTVT.

With respect to this clone: This sample includes further DNA sequences coding for the same CDR3. V usage is TRBV7-9 and J usage is TRBJ2-7; 9 bases align to TRBD1. Looked up from germline, CDR1 is SEHNR and CDR2 is FQNEAQ (reference sequence). CDR3 length equals 14 residues. V dropped 5 bases and J dropped 3; count of bases not matched to a gene: 5. Written as DNA, the CDR3 is TGTGCCAGCAGCCAAACGGGACAGGGCTACGAGCAGTACTTC. This sequence encodes CASSQTGQGYEQYF.

The chain couples TRBV27 to TRBJ2-5, with 10 nucleotides matching TRBD1. Trimming removed 5 bases from V and 4 bases from J; junction bases left unmatched: 7. Germline CDR1 is MNHEY and CDR2 is SMNVEV (reference sequence). The CDR3 contains 15 residues. CDR3 nucleotide sequence: TGTGCCAGCAGTCTCGGGACAGGGGCTGGAGAGACCCAGTACTTC. Translating it yields CASSLGTGAGETQYF.

CDR3 region: CASGTSGGPYNEQFF. CDR3 nucleotide sequence: TGTGCCAGCGGGACTAGCGGGGGACCCTACAATGAGCAGTTCTTC. This sequence joins TRBV2 and TRBJ2-1, with 14 bases aligning to TRBD2. Germline lookup yields CDR1 SNHLY and CDR2 FYNNEI. V was pared by 8 bases and J by 2 bases, with 2 bases of the junction left unmatched. The CDR3 loop spans 15 amino acids.

The chain is built from TRBV28 and TRBJ2-7; TRBD1 aligns across 8 bases. V trimming: 6 bases; J trimming: 3 bases; junction bases outside the gene matches: 10. The CDR3 sequence is 15 residues long. The germline CDR1 and CDR2 sequences are MDHEN and SYDVKM. CDR3 nucleotides: TGTGCCAGCAGCAGTCTCGGACAGGGTGACTACGAGCAGTACTTC. Its translation is CASSSLGQGDYEQYF.

The chain links TRBV6-5 to TRBJ2-1, with D uncertain. CDR3 length: 15 amino acids. The germline gives CDR1 MNHEY, CDR2 SVGAGI. The V end lost 5 bases, the J end lost 6 bases, and 17 bases lay between the germline ends. In DNA, the CDR3 is TGTGCCAGCAGTACTTGGTCAGCTCTAGGCAATGAGCAGTTCTTC. Protein: CASSTWSALGNEQFF.

The rearrangement links TRBV16 to TRBJ2-7, with TRBD1 as a possible D gene (6 bases). CDR1 is KGHSY and CDR2 is FQNENV in the germline V gene. The length of the CDR3 is 15 residues. Trimming took 2 bases from V and 0 from J, leaving 11 bases between them. This chain's CDR3 is CASSQGQGTSYEQYF. CDR3 in DNA: TGTGCCAGCAGCCAAGGCCAGGGGACCTCCTACGAGCAGTACTTC.

The chain links TRBV6-6 to TRBJ2-7; 7 nucleotides match TRBD1. The V gene end was trimmed by 5 bases and the J gene end by 3 bases; junction bases not matched to a gene: 7. This CDR3 comprises 14 residues. From germline, CDR1 is MNHNY and CDR2 SVGAGI (reference sequence). CDR3 loop: CASSPDRTRYEQYF. The DNA of the CDR3 is TGTGCCAGCAGTCCGGACAGGACCCGCTACGAGCAGTACTTC.

This chain uses TRBV27 with TRBJ2-1; 7 bases match TRBD2. Trimming took 4 bases from V and 4 from J; bases not matched to a gene: 10. The germline V gene has CDR1 MNHEY and CDR2 SMNVEV (reference sequence). The CDR3 extends over 16 amino acids. CDR3 amino acids: CASSSTPSGIYNEQFF. The CDR3, as DNA: TGTGCCAGCAGTTCGACCCCTAGCGGAATTTACAATGAGCAGTTCTTC.

This clone occurred once. This chain connects TRBV4-1 to TRBJ2-7, with 8 bases aligning to TRBD1. V dropped 4 bases and J dropped 7; count of bases not matched to a gene: 9. Germline CDR1 and CDR2: MGHRA and YSYEKL. This CDR3 is 14 amino acids long. The CDR3 loop reads CASSPPQGAGEQYF. The CDR3 DNA sequence: TGCGCCAGCAGCCCCCCCCAGGGGGCAGGGGAGCAGTACTTC.

The chain combines TRBV5-1 with TRBJ2-7; tentative D call: TRBD1 (6 bases). The CDR3 is 15 amino acids. Trimming took 2 bases from V and 2 from J, leaving 14 bases between them. The germline gives CDR1 SGHRS, CDR2 YFSETQ. CDR3 protein: CASSLNRELTYEQYF. CDR3 DNA: TGCGCCAGCAGCTTAAACAGGGAGTTGACCTACGAGCAGTACTTC.

The V and J genes are TRBV4-3 and TRBJ1-2, with 8 positions matching TRBD1. Losses at the gene ends were 3 bases for V and 7 bases for J; bases not matched to a gene: 7. The CDR3 extends over 14 amino acids. In germline, CDR1 is LGHNA, CDR2 YSLEER. The CDR3: CASSQMTGAGGYTF. The CDR3 region has the DNA TGCGCCAGCAGCCAGATGACAGGGGCGGGTGGCTACACCTTC.

Here the CDR3 reads CASSTSDRGQFF. In DNA form, the CDR3 reads TGTGCCAGCAGCACCAGTGACCGAGGGCAGTTCTTC. The chain employs TRBV13 and TRBJ2-1; D ambiguous. Deletions cut 5 bases from V and 12 bases from J, with 14 bases between. The CDR3 runs to 12 residues. The germline gives CDR1 PRHDT, CDR2 FYEKMQ (reference sequence).

The chain employs TRBV6-5 and TRBJ2-7, with 8 nucleotides matching TRBD2. The CDR3 has 16 amino acids. Looked up from germline, CDR1 is MNHEY and CDR2 is SVGAGI. The junction had 6 bases not matched to a gene; V was cut back by 2 bases and J by 0 bases. The CDR3 reads CASSYTSGETSYEQYF. The CDR3 region has the DNA TGTGCCAGCAGTTACACTAGCGGAGAGACCTCCTACGAGCAGTACTTC.

This clone was seen only once. The J gene is TRBJ2-2, the V gene TRBV18; 9 nucleotides align to TRBD2. V dropped 0 bases and J dropped 6; count of bases not matched to a gene: 5. The CDR3 runs 16 residues. Germline values: CDR1 KGHSH, CDR2 LQKENI. DNA for the CDR3: TGTGCCAGCTCACCACCGTGGCGGGGGGGCTCCGGGGAGCTGTTTTTT. Translation gives CASSPPWRGGSGELFF.